The 6 T cell receptor beta chains below come from one sample, sequenced in a study of blood T cell repertoires in COVID-19. TCRdb's table, derived via immunoSEQ multiplex PCR, lists solely in-frame clones and lacks some. The sample contains some 30,000 clones, around 89% of which appear only once. The specimen was peripheral blood. The source is a human donor in a cohort sampled during active COVID-19.

This sequence joins TRBV7-9 and TRBJ1-1; no reliable D call. The germline gives CDR1 SEHNR, CDR2 FQNEAQ (reference sequence). This CDR3 region has 13 residues. Trimming left V 6 bases short and J 0 bases short, with 8 bases between. The CDR3 DNA is TGTGCCAGCAGAGTTCAGATGAACACTGAAGCTTTCTTT. It codes for CASRVQMNTEAFF.

The V call is TRBV18, the J call TRBJ2-7; 7 bases are a match to TRBD1. CDR1 KGHSH and CDR2 LQKENI come from the germline V gene. J was trimmed by 2 bases and V by 0 bases; bases with no gene match: 7. There are 16 residues in the CDR3. The CDR3, as DNA: TGTGCCAGCTCACCACCGGAACAGGGGTATACCTACGAGCAGTACTTC. It specifies CASSPPEQGYTYEQYF.

The genes are TRBV25-1 and TRBJ2-3; D is unresolved. Trimming shortened V by 6 bases and J by 2 bases, and 6 bases separated the two germline ends. CDR1 is MGHDK and CDR2 is SYGVNS in the germline V gene. There are 12 residues in the CDR3. This chain's CDR3 is CASSHSTDTQYF. CDR3 in DNA: TGTGCCAGCAGCCACTCCACAGATACGCAGTATTTT. The entire variable domain, with the rest obtained from reference TRBV25-1 and TRBJ2-3, is as follows: EADIYQTPRYLVIGTGKKITLECSQTMGHDKMYWYQQDPGMELHLIHYSYGVNSTEKGDLSSESTVSRIRTEHFPLTLESARPSHTSQYLCASSHSTDTQYFGPGTRLTVL.

The chain employs TRBV7-3 and TRBJ1-4; D is ambiguous. Trimming stripped 0 bases from V and 8 bases from J, with 7 bases between. The CDR3 extends over 13 amino acids. Germline-derived CDR1 and CDR2 are SGHTA and FQGTGA. The CDR3 protein is CASSLTPGEKLFF. In DNA, the CDR3 is TGTGCCAGCAGCTTAACCCCAGGCGAAAAACTGTTTTTT.

The chain links TRBV18 to TRBJ2-7; D perhaps matches TRBD1 (6 bases). Trimming left V 4 bases short and J 4 bases short, with 14 bases between. The germline CDR1 and CDR2 sequences are KGHSH and LQKENI. The CDR3 covers 14 residues. DNA for the CDR3: TGTGCCAGCTCACAAAGGACAGAAAGTTACGAGCAGTACTTC. This sequence encodes CASSQRTESYEQYF.

J is TRBJ2-3 and V is TRBV10-3; maybe TRBD1 (6 bases). The V end was cut by 3 bases, the J end by 3 bases, with 16 bases between. The CDR3 totals 16 residues. Germline V gene data show CDR1 as ENHRY and CDR2 as SYGVKD. This CDR3 reads CAISDATGTYTDTQYF. CDR3 DNA: TGTGCCATCAGTGATGCAACAGGGACGTATACAGATACGCAGTATTTT.